Included here is one TCR beta chain sequence, with context. Antigen unknown. This entry comes from a study of tumor-infiltrating lymphocytes in localized non-small cell lung cancer. The overall study: Some samples were collected after neoadjuvant chemotherapy; smokers, never-smokers and several histologies were included. Findings of the study overall: Higher tumor T cell infiltration than in uninvolved lung was supported by TCRbeta sequencing. Not all patients were TCR sequenced, owing to tissue quantity. IM1 and IM2 tumors showed no difference in T-cell fraction.

Trimming took 8 bases from V and 4 from J, leaving 9 bases between them. The CDR3 runs 12 residues. Looked up from germline, CDR1 is MNHNY and CDR2 is SVGAGI (reference sequence). Data came from immunoSEQ multiplex PCR; TCRdb stores just in-frame clones and leaves some out. Of about 7,100 clones listed, about 70% were seen once; the top ten hold around 8.8%. This TCR derives from a human donor with non-small cell lung cancer. The specimen sequenced was uninvolved lung tissue not adjacent to the tumor. The V and J genes are TRBV6-6 and TRBJ2-1; D remains ambiguous. For the CDR3, the DNA is TGTGCCAGCTCTGTCGGGTACAATGAGCAGTTCTTC. Amino acid sequence: CASSVGYNEQFF.